A single sample gave rise to the 17 T cell receptor beta chains below, sequenced in a study of chemoradiotherapy in HPV16-positive cancers. Some clones are missing from TCRdb's copy, which holds only in-frame ones; the method was immunoSEQ multiplex PCR. The repertoire holds 30,000 to 40,000 clones, with about four fifths as singletons. This sample comprised blood, obtained from a patient who underwent chemoradiotherapy. The receptors were sampled from a human donor with HPV-associated anogenital cancer.

The chain carries TRBV11-3 and TRBJ2-3, with D tentatively TRBD2 (5 bases). The CDR3 totals 17 residues. Germline V lookup: CDR1 SGHNT, CDR2 YENEEA. V gave up 5 bases and J gave up 1 base, with 19 bases separating them. The CDR3 DNA reads as TGTGCCAGCAGCGCCGGAGGCCCGGGTCGGGGCACAGATACGCAGTATTTT. Encoded protein: CASSAGGPGRGTDTQYF.

The chain employs TRBV4-1 and TRBJ1-6, with D unclear. The CDR3 loop spans 8 amino acids. Germline CDR1 MGHRA, CDR2 YSYEKL. V lost 10 bases to trimming and J lost 16 bases, with 8 bases between them. The CDR3: CAIATLHF. Here the CDR3 DNA reads TGCGCCATTGCTACTCTCCACTTT.

This rearrangement joins TRBV7-2 to TRBJ2-7; tentatively, D is TRBD2 (5 bases). Looked up from germline, CDR1 is SGHTA and CDR2 is FQGNSA. V was trimmed by 1 base and J by 5 bases, leaving 18 bases between them. This CDR3 region has 16 residues. CDR3 DNA sequence: TGTGCCAGCAGCTTAGTTTGGTCTACAGCGGCCCACGAGCAGTACTTC. Translating it yields CASSLVWSTAAHEQYF. Supplemented by reference TRBV7-2 and TRBJ2-7, the full variable domain reads GAGVSQSPSNKVTEKGKDVELRCDPISGHTALYWYRQSLGQGLEFLIYFQGNSAPDKSGLPSDRFSAERTGGSVSTLTIQRTQQEDSAVYLCASSLVWSTAAHEQYFGPGTRLTVT.

This chain joins TRBV5-1 and TRBJ1-2; possible D gene TRBD1, 5 bases. The CDR3 totals 15 residues. Germline V gene lookup returns CDR1 SGHRS and CDR2 YFSETQ. V gave up 3 bases and J gave up 0 bases, with 12 bases separating them. The CDR3 coding sequence is TGCGCCAGCAGCTGGGGGACGGAGACTAACTATGGCTACACCTTC. This gives the protein CASSWGTETNYGYTF. The whole variable domain, filled in from reference TRBV5-1 and TRBJ1-2, reads KAGVTQTPRYLIKTRGQQVTLSCSPISGHRSVSWYQQTPGQGLQFLFEYFSETQRNKGNFPGRFSGRQFSNSRSEMNVSTLELGDSALYLCASSWGTETNYGYTFGSGTRLTVV.

The chain joins TRBV2 to TRBJ2-4; 9 bases line up with TRBD2. Trimming at V came to 0 bases and at J to 4 bases, leaving 7 bases not matched to a gene. Per the germline V gene, CDR1 is SNHLY and CDR2 is FYNNEI. CDR3 size: 17 residues. In DNA form, the CDR3 reads TGTGCCAGCAGTGAAGCTATCCTCAGCGGGGGGAAAAACATTCAGTACTTC. It encodes CASSEAILSGGKNIQYF.

CDR3 sequence: CASSLAAPTDTQYF. For the CDR3, the DNA is TGCGCCAGCAGCTTGGCAGCGCCCACAGATACGCAGTATTTT. The chain links TRBV5-1 to TRBJ2-3; no definite D call. This CDR3 has 14 amino acids. Trimming took off 0 bases at V and 2 bases at J, with 7 bases between the two ends. Germline V lookup: CDR1 SGHRS, CDR2 YFSETQ.

The V and J genes are TRBV5-1 and TRBJ1-1; possibly TRBD1 for D (5 bases). Germline CDR1 is SGHRS and CDR2 is YFSETQ. Trimming removed 3 bases from V and 1 base from J, with 10 bases in between. The CDR3 is 14 residues long. CDR3 amino acids: CASSSGGRNTEAFF. CDR3 in DNA: TGCGCCAGCAGCTCCGGGGGACGGAACACTGAAGCTTTCTTT. Full variable domain (rest looked up from reference TRBV5-1 and TRBJ1-1): KAGVTQTPRYLIKTRGQQVTLSCSPISGHRSVSWYQQTPGQGLQFLFEYFSETQRNKGNFPGRFSGRQFSNSRSEMNVSTLELGDSALYLCASSSGGRNTEAFFGQGTRLTVV.

The table lists this clone with a count of one. The rearrangement uses TRBV18 and TRBJ2-5; D uncertain. The CDR3 is 14 amino acids. Trimming took off 0 bases at V and 2 bases at J, with 7 bases between the two ends. The V gene's germline CDR1 is KGHSH and CDR2 LQKENI. The CDR3 region is CASSPPWAQETQYF. In nucleotides, the CDR3 is TGTGCCAGCTCACCACCGTGGGCGCAAGAGACCCAGTACTTC.

This clone has only a few counts. V gene TRBV5-4 combines with J gene TRBJ1-4, with D uncertain. The CDR3 runs to 14 residues. The germline CDR1 and CDR2 sequences are SGHNT and YYREEE (reference sequence). V was cut by 3 bases and J by 0 bases, with 6 bases left in between. CDR3 DNA: TGTGCCAGCAGCTCCGGGACAACTAATGAAAAACTGTTTTTT. It codes for CASSSGTTNEKLFF.

This clone appeared a single time. The chain couples TRBV28 to TRBJ1-2; 7 nucleotides align to TRBD1. The CDR3 runs 14 residues. J gave up 1 base and V 5 bases, and 4 bases lay outside the gene matches. Germline V CDR1 and CDR2: MDHEN, SYDVKM. The CDR3 nucleotides are TGTGCCAGCAGTGCGACAGGGCTTAACTATGGCTACACCTTC. It encodes CASSATGLNYGYTF.

The rearrangement joins TRBV11-2 to TRBJ2-1, with D possibly matching TRBD2 (5 bases). Trimming stripped 3 bases from V and 0 bases from J, with 15 bases between. This CDR3 comprises 17 residues. The V gene's germline CDR1 is SGHAT and CDR2 FQNNGV. This CDR3 reads CASSLGADLHSYNEQFF. The CDR3 nucleotides read TGTGCCAGCAGCTTGGGAGCAGACCTCCACTCCTACAATGAGCAGTTCTTC.

In this sample, this clone turned up once. This chain connects TRBV11-2 to TRBJ1-2, with D hard to call. Germline CDR1 and CDR2: SGHAT and FQNNGV. The germline V and J ends were trimmed by 3 bases and 4 bases, with 9 bases remaining between them. The CDR3 contains 13 residues. CDR3 nucleotide sequence: TGTGCCAGCAGCTTTGAGGGCAGCTATGGCTACACCTTC. It encodes CASSFEGSYGYTF.

CDR3 sequence: CAWSEDRVETQYF. CDR3 DNA: TGTGCCTGGAGTGAGGACAGGGTTGAGACCCAGTACTTC. This chain connects TRBV30 to TRBJ2-5, with 8 bases that match TRBD1. This CDR3 region has 13 residues. The trim removed 1 base at V and 5 bases at J, leaving 3 bases unmatched. Germline CDR1 GTSNPN, CDR2 SVGIG (reference sequence).

The sample holds one count of this clone. The chain links TRBV30 to TRBJ1-2, with D possibly matching TRBD1 (5 bases). Between the trimmed V and J ends, which lost 5 bases and 8 bases, there was a span of 15 bases. In germline, CDR1 is GTSNPN, CDR2 SVGIG (reference sequence). This CDR3 is 12 amino acids long. The CDR3 loop is CAWATGQRGYTF. Here the CDR3 DNA reads TGTGCCTGGGCGACCGGACAAAGGGGCTACACCTTC.

The chain carries TRBV6-4 and TRBJ1-6, with D uncertain. CDR1 MRHNA and CDR2 SNTAGT come from the germline V gene. The CDR3 covers 15 residues. Trimming removed 6 bases at V and 7 bases at J, with 16 bases between. The CDR3 here is CASRINLADNSPLHF. The CDR3 DNA reads TGTGCCAGCAGAATAAACTTGGCAGACAATTCACCCCTCCACTTT.

The V and J genes are TRBV7-8 and TRBJ1-1; D remains unclear. The CDR3 length is 14 residues. CDR1 and CDR2 (germline): SGHVS, FQNEAQ. V was cut by 5 bases and J by 0 bases, with 10 bases left in between. CDR3 sequence (DNA): TGTGCCAGCAGCCAAGGACGGATGAACACTGAAGCTTTCTTT. It encodes CASSQGRMNTEAFF.

The rearrangement joins TRBV7-2 to TRBJ2-3; D is unresolved. This CDR3 spans 13 amino acids. Deletions cut 7 bases from V and 5 bases from J, with 13 bases between. The germline V gene encodes CDR1 SGHTA and CDR2 FQGNSA. CDR3 DNA sequence: TGTGCCAGCACCTCCTTGGCTGGAGATACGCAGTATTTT. Amino acid sequence: CASTSLAGDTQYF.